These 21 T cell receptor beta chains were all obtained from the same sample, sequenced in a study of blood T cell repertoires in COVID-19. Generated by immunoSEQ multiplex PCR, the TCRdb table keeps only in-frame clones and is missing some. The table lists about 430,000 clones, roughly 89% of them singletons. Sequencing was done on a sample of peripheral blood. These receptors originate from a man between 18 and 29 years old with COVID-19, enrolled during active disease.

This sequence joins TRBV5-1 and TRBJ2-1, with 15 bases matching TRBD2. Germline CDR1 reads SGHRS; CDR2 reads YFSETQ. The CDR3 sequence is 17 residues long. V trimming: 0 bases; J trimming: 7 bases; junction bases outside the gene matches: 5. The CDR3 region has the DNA TGCGCCAGCAGCTTGGGCCCCGGGACTAGCGGGAGGAATGAGCAGTTCTTC. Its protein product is CASSLGPGTSGRNEQFF.

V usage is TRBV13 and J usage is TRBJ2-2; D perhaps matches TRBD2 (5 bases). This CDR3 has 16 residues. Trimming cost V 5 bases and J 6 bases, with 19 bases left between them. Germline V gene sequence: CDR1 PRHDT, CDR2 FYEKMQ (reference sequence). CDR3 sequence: CASSEEGQVWAGELFF. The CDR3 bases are TGTGCCAGCAGCGAAGAGGGCCAGGTTTGGGCCGGGGAGCTGTTTTTT.

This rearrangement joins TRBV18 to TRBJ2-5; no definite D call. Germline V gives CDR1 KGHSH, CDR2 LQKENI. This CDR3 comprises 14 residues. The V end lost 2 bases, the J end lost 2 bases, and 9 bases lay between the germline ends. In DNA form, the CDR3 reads TGTGCCAGCTCACCAGGTAACAGTCAAGAGACCCAGTACTTC. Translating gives CASSPGNSQETQYF. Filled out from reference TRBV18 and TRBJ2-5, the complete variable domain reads NAGVMQNPRHLVRRRGQEARLRCSPMKGHSHVYWYRQLPEEGLKFMVYLQKENIIDESGMPKERFSAEFPKEGPSILRIQQVVRGDSAAYFCASSPGNSQETQYFGPGTRLLVL.

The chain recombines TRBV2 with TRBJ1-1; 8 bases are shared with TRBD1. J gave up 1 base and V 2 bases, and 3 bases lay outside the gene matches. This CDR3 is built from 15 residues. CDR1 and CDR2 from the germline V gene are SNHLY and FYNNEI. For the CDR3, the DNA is TGTGCCAGCAGTGAACAGGGGACAGGGAACACTGAAGCTTTCTTT. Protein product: CASSEQGTGNTEAFF.

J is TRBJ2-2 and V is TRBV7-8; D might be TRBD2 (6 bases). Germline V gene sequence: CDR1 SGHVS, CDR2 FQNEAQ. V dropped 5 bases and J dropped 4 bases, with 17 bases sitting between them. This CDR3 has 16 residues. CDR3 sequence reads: CASSRGGAGPTGELFF. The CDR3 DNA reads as TGTGCCAGCAGCCGCGGAGGGGCGGGGCCCACCGGGGAGCTGTTTTTT.

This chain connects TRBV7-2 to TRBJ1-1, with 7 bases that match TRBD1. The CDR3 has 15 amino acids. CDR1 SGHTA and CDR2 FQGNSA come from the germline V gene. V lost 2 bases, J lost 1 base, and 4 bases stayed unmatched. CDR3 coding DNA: TGTGCCAGCAGCTTACCGTACAGGGGGAACACTGAAGCTTTCTTT. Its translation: CASSLPYRGNTEAFF.

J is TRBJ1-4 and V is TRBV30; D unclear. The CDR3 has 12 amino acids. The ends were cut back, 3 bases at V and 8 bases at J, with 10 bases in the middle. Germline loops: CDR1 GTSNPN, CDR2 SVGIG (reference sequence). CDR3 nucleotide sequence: TGTGCCTGGAGCCCCGGGTGGGAAAAACTGTTTTTT. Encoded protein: CAWSPGWEKLFF.

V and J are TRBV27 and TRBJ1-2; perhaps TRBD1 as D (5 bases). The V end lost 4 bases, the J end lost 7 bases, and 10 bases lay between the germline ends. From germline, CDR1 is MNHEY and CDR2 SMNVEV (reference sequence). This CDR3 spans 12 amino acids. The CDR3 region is CASSSRGVGYTF. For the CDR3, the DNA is TGTGCCAGCAGTTCTCGGGGGGTTGGCTACACCTTC.

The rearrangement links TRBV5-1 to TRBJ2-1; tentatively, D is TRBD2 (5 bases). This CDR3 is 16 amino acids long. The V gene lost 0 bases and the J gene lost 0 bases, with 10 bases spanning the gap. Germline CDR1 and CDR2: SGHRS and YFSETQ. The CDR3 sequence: CASSLDLAISYNEQFF. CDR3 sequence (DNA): TGCGCCAGCAGCTTGGATTTAGCGATCTCCTACAATGAGCAGTTCTTC.

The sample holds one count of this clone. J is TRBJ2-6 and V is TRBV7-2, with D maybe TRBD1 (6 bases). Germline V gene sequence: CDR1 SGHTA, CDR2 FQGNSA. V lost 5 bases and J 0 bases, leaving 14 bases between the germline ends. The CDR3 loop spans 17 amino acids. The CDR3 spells CASSNQGRPSGANVLTF. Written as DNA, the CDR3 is TGTGCCAGCAGCAACCAGGGGAGACCCTCTGGGGCCAACGTCCTGACTTTC.

As DNA, the CDR3 is TGTGCCAGCAGTATACGGGAGACCCAGTACTTC. Its protein is CASSIRETQYF. The chain combines TRBV16 with TRBJ2-5; D not certain. The V end was cut by 6 bases, the J end by 5 bases, with 7 bases between. There are 11 residues in the CDR3. Germline V CDR1 and CDR2: KGHSY, FQNENV.

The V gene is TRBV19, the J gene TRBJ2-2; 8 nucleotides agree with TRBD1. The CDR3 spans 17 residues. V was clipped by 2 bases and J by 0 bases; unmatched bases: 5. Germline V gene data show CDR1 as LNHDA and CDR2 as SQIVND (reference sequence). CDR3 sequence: CASSIQPGQANTGELFF. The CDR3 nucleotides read TGTGCCAGTAGTATACAGCCGGGACAGGCGAACACCGGGGAGCTGTTTTTT.

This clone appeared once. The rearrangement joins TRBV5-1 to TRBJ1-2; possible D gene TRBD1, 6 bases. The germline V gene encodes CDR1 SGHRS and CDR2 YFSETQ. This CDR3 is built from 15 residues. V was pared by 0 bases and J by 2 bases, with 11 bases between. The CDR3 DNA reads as TGCGCCAGCAGCTTGGTCCAGGGGTTAAACTATGGCTACACCTTC. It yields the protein CASSLVQGLNYGYTF.

The CDR3 nucleotides read TGTGCCAGCAGCCAAGGGGCGAACACTGAAGCTTTCTTT. This translates into CASSQGANTEAFF. The chain uses TRBV14 and TRBJ1-1; no definite D call. The CDR3 runs to 13 residues. The V end was cut by 1 base, the J end by 1 base, with 4 bases between. Germline V gives CDR1 SGHDN, CDR2 FVKESK.

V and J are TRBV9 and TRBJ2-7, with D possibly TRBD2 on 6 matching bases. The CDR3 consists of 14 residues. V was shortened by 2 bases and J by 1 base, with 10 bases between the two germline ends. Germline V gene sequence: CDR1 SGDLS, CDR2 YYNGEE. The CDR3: CASSVLATSYEQYF. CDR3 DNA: TGTGCCAGCAGCGTTCTAGCGACGTCCTACGAGCAGTACTTC. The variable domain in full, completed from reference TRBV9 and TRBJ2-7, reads DSGVTQTPKHLITATGQRVTLRCSPRSGDLSVYWYQQSLDQGLQFLIQYYNGEERAKGNILERFSAQQFPDLHSELNLSSLELGDSALYFCASSVLATSYEQYFGPGTRLTVT.

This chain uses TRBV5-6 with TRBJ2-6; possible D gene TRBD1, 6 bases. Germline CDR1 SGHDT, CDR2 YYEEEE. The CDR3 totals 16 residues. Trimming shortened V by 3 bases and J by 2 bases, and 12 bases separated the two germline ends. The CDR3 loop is CASSSHRVAGANVLTF. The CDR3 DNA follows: TGTGCCAGCAGCTCCCACAGGGTTGCTGGGGCCAACGTCCTGACTTTC.

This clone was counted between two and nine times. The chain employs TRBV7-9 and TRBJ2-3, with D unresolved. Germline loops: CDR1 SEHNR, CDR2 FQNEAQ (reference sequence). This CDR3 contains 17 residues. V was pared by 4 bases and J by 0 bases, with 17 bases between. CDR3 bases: TGTGCCAGCAGCTCCACGTTTGTTGTAACAAGCACAGATACGCAGTATTTT. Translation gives CASSSTFVVTSTDTQYF. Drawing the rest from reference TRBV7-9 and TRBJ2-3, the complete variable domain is DTGVSQNPRHKITKRGQNVTFRCDPISEHNRLYWYRQTLGQGPEFLTYFQNEAQLEKSRLLSDRFSAERPKGSFSTLEIQRTEQGDSAMYLCASSSTFVVTSTDTQYFGPGTRLTVL.

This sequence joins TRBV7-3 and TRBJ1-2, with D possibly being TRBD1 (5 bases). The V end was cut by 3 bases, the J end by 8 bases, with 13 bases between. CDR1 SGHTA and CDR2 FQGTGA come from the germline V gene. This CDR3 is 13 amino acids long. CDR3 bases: TGTGCCAGCAGCTTTCAGGGAGGCGAGGGCTACACCTTC. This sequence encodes CASSFQGGEGYTF.

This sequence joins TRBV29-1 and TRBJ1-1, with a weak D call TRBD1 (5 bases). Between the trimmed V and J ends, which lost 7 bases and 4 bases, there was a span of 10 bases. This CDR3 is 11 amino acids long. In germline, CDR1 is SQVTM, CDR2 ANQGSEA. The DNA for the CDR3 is TGCAGCGCCGACGGGGGCACTGAAGCTTTCTTT. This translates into CSADGGTEAFF.

The CDR3 spells CASSQARGGVTGELFF. DNA of the CDR3: TGTGCCAGCAGCCAAGCGCGGGGGGGCGTCACCGGGGAGCTGTTTTTT. The chain employs TRBV4-2 and TRBJ2-2; 9 bases fit TRBD2. Germline V gene lookup returns CDR1 LGHNA and CDR2 YNFKEQ. V was clipped by 1 base and J by 4 bases; unmatched bases: 4. This CDR3 spans 16 amino acids.

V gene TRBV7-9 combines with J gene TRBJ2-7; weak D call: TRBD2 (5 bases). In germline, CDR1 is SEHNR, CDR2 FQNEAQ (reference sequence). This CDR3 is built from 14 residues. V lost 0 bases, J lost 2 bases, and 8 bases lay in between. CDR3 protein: CASSLAGDTYEQYF. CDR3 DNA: TGTGCCAGCAGCTTAGCGGGAGATACCTACGAGCAGTACTTC.